These 10 T cell receptor beta chains were sequenced from one sample in a study of T cell responses to AZD1222 COVID-19 vaccine. The method was immunoSEQ multiplex PCR; TCRdb's version includes in-frame clones alone and lacks a portion of them. Of roughly 160,000 clones in the sample, around 95% were seen once. This specimen was peripheral blood, taken on day 0 of AZD1222 vaccination. The receptors shown here come from an adult in good health.

The V gene is TRBV12-3 or TRBV12-4, the J gene TRBJ1-1, with D unclear. There are 12 residues in the CDR3. Trimming cost V 7 bases and J 3 bases, with 9 bases left between them. The CDR3 loop is CASTRGYTEAFF. The CDR3 bases are TGTGCCAGCACCCGAGGGTACACTGAAGCTTTCTTT.

The chain recombines TRBV3-1 (or the pseudogene TRBV3-2) with TRBJ1-1; D is undetermined. In germline, CDR1 is LGHDT, CDR2 YNNKEL (reference sequence). Trimming stripped 1 base from V and 3 bases from J, with 3 bases between. The length of the CDR3 is 12 residues. CDR3 amino acids: CASSQGDTEAFF. The CDR3 DNA is TGTGCCAGCAGCCAAGGGGACACTGAAGCTTTCTTT.

Turning to this clone: Other nucleotide sequences from this sample produce the same CDR3. This chain joins TRBV3-1 (or the pseudogene TRBV3-2) and TRBJ1-1; the D gene is possibly TRBD1 (5 bases). Germline values: CDR1 LGHDT, CDR2 YNNKEL (reference sequence). This CDR3 is 13 amino acids long. V was clipped by 0 bases and J by 8 bases, with 10 bases between them. DNA for the CDR3: TGTGCCAGCAGCCAAGATCCCGGGACGGAAGCTTTCTTT. This sequence encodes CASSQDPGTEAFF.

This chain uses TRBV12-2 with TRBJ1-1; the table names TRBD1, a call not compared with the DNA. TRBV12-2 is noted as a pseudogene. The CDR3 spans 16 residues. As DNA, the CDR3 is TGTGCAAGTCGCTTCATCTCACAGGGCCATAACACTGAAGCTTTCTTT. Translating gives CASRFISQGHNTEAFF.

The sample holds one count of this clone. V and J are TRBV12-5 and TRBJ2-3; 9 nucleotides match TRBD2. CDR1 and CDR2 (germline): LGHNT, FRNRAP. The V segment lost 1 base and the J segment 6 bases; nucleotides outside the gene matches: 5. This CDR3 spans 15 amino acids. The CDR3 DNA reads TGTGCTAGTGGTTTGGGGTCTAGCGGGGTTGATACGCAGTATTTT. Its protein product is CASGLGSSGVDTQYF. Full variable domain (missing parts from reference TRBV12-5 and TRBJ2-3): DARVTQTPRHKVTEMGQEVTMRCQPILGHNTVFWYRQTMMQGLELLAYFRNRAPLDDSGMPKDRFSAEMPDATLATLKIQPSEPRDSAVYFCASGLGSSGVDTQYFGPGTRLTVL.

This sequence joins TRBV28 and TRBJ1-5; D gene uncertain. CDR1 is MDHEN and CDR2 is SYDVKM in the germline V gene. The CDR3 length is 12 residues. The V end was cut by 2 bases, the J end by 4 bases, with 3 bases between. CDR3 sequence reads: CASSLKNQPQHF. CDR3 coding DNA: TGTGCCAGCAGTTTAAAAAATCAGCCCCAGCATTTT.

V usage is TRBV4-2 and J usage is TRBJ2-7; no clear D. V lost 0 bases and J lost 0, with 9 bases in between. Germline lookup yields CDR1 LGHNA and CDR2 YNFKEQ. CDR3 length: 15 amino acids. CDR3 sequence: CASSQDLRSSYEQYF. CDR3 DNA sequence: TGTGCCAGCAGCCAAGATCTTAGGTCCTCCTACGAGCAGTACTTC.

The CDR3: CASSDDSSNYGYTF. CDR3 in DNA: TGCGCCAGCAGTGATGACAGTTCTAACTATGGCTACACCTTC. This rearrangement joins TRBV10-2 to TRBJ1-2, with D maybe TRBD1 (5 bases). CDR1 WSHSY and CDR2 SAAADI come from the germline V gene. There are 14 residues in the CDR3. Trimming removed 3 bases from V and 0 bases from J, with 8 bases in between.

This chain links TRBV18 with TRBJ2-3, with TRBD2 matching over 7 bases. The CDR3 contains 14 residues. CDR1 and CDR2 from the germline V gene are KGHSH and LQKENI. With 4 bases clipped from V and 3 bases from J, the junction kept 4 bases outside the gene matches. CDR3 amino acids: CASSLSGGTDTQYF. The CDR3, as DNA: TGTGCCAGCTCACTTTCCGGGGGGACAGATACGCAGTATTTT.

V and J are TRBV2 and TRBJ2-7; D ambiguous. The germline gives CDR1 SNHLY, CDR2 FYNNEI. The ends were cut back, 4 bases at V and 5 bases at J, with 3 bases in the middle. This CDR3 region has 10 residues. The chain's CDR3 is CASSVDEQYF. CDR3 sequence (DNA): TGTGCCAGCAGTGTGGACGAGCAGTACTTC.